The following is a TCR beta chain sequence with its context. Its antigen remains unknown. This sample is part of a study of cytomegalovirus exposure and HLA in healthy donors. Primers for the PCR totalled 60 Vbeta and 13 Jbeta. The table came from immunoSEQ multiplex PCR; TCRdb's copy has only in-frame clones and leaves some out. The sample lists about 130,000 clones; roughly four fifths were seen once. The CDR3 sequence is 14 residues long. Germline trimming cut 6 bases from V and 5 bases from J; bases unmatched to any gene: 6. CDR1 is LNHDA, CDR2 SQIVND, per germline (reference sequence). Overall study findings and caveats: With high specificity and sensitivity, the classifier reportedly diagnosed cytomegalovirus status.

The chain carries TRBV19 and TRBJ1-4; 7 nucleotides match TRBD1. Sequencing used PBMCs. This TCR came from a girl aged 2 to 9 in good health and CMV-seronegative. The CDR3 protein is CASSLTGVNEKLFF. The CDR3 DNA is TGTGCCAGTAGCCTTACAGGGGTAAATGAAAAACTGTTTTTT.